This T cell receptor beta chain was sequenced for a study of OX40 agonist ivuxolimab in advanced cancers. Overall study context: Every patient in dose escalation had hepatocellular carcinoma, melanoma, renal cell or head and neck cancer. Eligibility admitted prior anti-PD-1, anti-PD-L1 or anti-CTLA-4 therapy; 40% had some. Study-wide findings and caveats: The average count of expanded clones was higher among CD8+ T cells than among CD4+.

On this clone itself: Its specificity is not known.

Clones were read by immunoSEQ multiplex PCR, and TCRdb kept only the in-frame ones, dropping some. Of approximately 47,000 clones listed, 88% are singletons. Material: CD4+ or CD8+ T cells sorted from blood, obtained in a trial of the OX40 agonist ivuxolimab. This clonotype originated in an adult with an advanced solid tumor such as melanoma, head and neck, liver or kidney cancer.

This CDR3 reads CASSLGTGAYEQYF. The CDR3 DNA is TGTGCCAGCAGTCTCGGGACAGGGGCCTACGAGCAGTACTTC. The chain has TRBV27 and TRBJ2-7; 10 positions match TRBD1. This CDR3 comprises 14 residues. The germline V gene encodes CDR1 MNHEY and CDR2 SMNVEV (reference sequence). V lost 5 bases to trimming and J lost 2 bases; unmatched junction nucleotides: 3.